The subject of this entry is one T cell receptor (beta chain). There are 13 residues in the CDR3. V lost 8 bases, J lost 7 bases, and 20 bases lay in between. Per germline, CDR1 SQVTM and CDR2 ANQGSEA. The PCR was carried out with 60 Vbeta primers and 13 Jbeta primers. The assay was immunoSEQ multiplex PCR, and TCRdb's table has in-frame clones only and misses some. This table has about 110,000 clones, 70% appearing once. The data were taken from a study of cytomegalovirus exposure and HLA in healthy donors. The chain combines TRBV29-1 with TRBJ1-1, with D tentatively TRBD1 (6 bases). The specimen sequenced was PBMCs. The sequence derives from a man aged 25-40 years in good health and CMV-seropositive. The CDR3 DNA sequence: TGCAGCCCCTCGGGGGGGGGCGTGGGTGAAGCTTTCTTT. Amino acids: CSPSGGGVGEAFF. Full variable domain (outside the CDR3, taken from reference TRBV29-1 and TRBJ1-1): SAVISQKPSRDICQRGTSLTIQCQVDSQVTMMFWYRQQPGQSLTLIATANQGSEATYESGFVIDKFPISRPNLTFSTLTVSNMSPEDSSIYLCSPSGGGVGEAFFGQGTRLTVV.